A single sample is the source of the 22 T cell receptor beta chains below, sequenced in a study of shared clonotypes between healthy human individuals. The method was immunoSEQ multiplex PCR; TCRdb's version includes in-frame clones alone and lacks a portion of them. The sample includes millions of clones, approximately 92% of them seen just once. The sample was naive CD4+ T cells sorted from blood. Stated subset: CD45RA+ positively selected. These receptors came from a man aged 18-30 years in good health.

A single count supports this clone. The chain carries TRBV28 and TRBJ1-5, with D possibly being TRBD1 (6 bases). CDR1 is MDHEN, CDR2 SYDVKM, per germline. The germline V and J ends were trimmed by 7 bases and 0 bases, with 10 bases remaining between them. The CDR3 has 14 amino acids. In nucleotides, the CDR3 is TGTGCCAGCATAACAGGGCATAGCAATCAGCCCCAGCATTTT. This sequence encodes CASITGHSNQPQHF. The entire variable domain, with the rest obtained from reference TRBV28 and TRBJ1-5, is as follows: DVKVTQSSRYLVKRTGEKVFLECVQDMDHENMFWYRQDPGLGLRLIYFSYDVKMKEKGDIPEGYSVSREKKERFSLILESASTNQTSMYLCASITGHSNQPQHFGDGTRLSIL.

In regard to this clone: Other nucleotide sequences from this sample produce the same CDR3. The chain's CDR3 is CASSSLGGTDTQYF. CDR3 nucleotides: TGTGCCAGCAGCTCCTTGGGGGGCACAGATACGCAGTATTTT. V usage is TRBV5-6 and J usage is TRBJ2-3; the D call may be TRBD1 or TRBD2 (5 bases each). Trimming left V 3 bases short and J 1 base short, with 9 bases between. The CDR3 is made up of 14 amino acids. Looked up from germline, CDR1 is SGHDT and CDR2 is YYEEEE. The entire variable domain, with the rest obtained from reference TRBV5-6 and TRBJ2-3, is as follows: DAGVTQSPTHLIKTRGQQVTLRCSPKSGHDTVSWYQQALGQGPQFIFQYYEEEERQRGNFPDRFSGHQFPNYSSELNVNALLLGDSALYLCASSSLGGTDTQYFGPGTRLTVL.

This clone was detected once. CDR3 bases: TGTGCCAGCCAAGGGGGGCATGGCTACACCTTC. The encoded protein is CASQGGHGYTF. The chain is built from TRBV25-1 and TRBJ1-2, with D perhaps matching TRBD1 (6 bases). The CDR3 runs to 11 residues. Looked up from germline, CDR1 is MGHDK and CDR2 is SYGVNS. V lost 8 bases to trimming and J lost 6 bases, with 10 bases between them.

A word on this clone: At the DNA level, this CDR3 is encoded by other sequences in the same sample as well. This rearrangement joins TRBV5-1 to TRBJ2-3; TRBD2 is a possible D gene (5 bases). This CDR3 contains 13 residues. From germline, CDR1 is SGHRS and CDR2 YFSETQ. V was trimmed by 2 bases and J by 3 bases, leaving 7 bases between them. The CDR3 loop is CASSFPGTDTQYF. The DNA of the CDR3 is TGCGCCAGCAGCTTTCCGGGGACAGATACGCAGTATTTT. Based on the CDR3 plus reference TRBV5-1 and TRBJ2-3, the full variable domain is KAGVTQTPRYLIKTRGQQVTLSCSPISGHRSVSWYQQTPGQGLQFLFEYFSETQRNKGNFPGRFSGRQFSNSRSEMNVSTLELGDSALYLCASSFPGTDTQYFGPGTRLTVL.

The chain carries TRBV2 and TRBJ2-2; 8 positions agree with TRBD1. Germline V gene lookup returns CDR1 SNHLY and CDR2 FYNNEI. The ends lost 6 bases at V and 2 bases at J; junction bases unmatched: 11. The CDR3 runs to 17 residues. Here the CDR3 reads CASRVPRTGINTGELFF. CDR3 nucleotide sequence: TGTGCCAGCAGAGTCCCCCGGACAGGGATTAACACCGGGGAGCTGTTTTTT.

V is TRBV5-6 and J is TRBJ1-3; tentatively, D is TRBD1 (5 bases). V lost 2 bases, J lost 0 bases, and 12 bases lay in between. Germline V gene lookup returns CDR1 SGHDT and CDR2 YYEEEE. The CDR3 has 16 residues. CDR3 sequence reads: CASSFVQGLSGNTIYF. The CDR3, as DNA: TGTGCCAGCAGCTTCGTTCAGGGTCTCTCTGGAAACACCATATATTTT.

This CDR3 is CASRARGLGNSPLHF. The CDR3 DNA reads as TGTGCCAGCCGAGCGCGAGGGCTGGGGAATTCACCCCTCCACTTT. The chain has TRBV5-8 and TRBJ1-6, with no clear D. Trimming shortened V by 7 bases and J by 7 bases, and 18 bases separated the two germline ends. The germline V gene has CDR1 SGHTS and CDR2 YDEGEE. The CDR3 is made up of 15 amino acids.

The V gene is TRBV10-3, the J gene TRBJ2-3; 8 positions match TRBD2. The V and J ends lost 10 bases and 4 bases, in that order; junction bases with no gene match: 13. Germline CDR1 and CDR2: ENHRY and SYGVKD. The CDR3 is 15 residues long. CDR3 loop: CATLPPYGRADTQYF. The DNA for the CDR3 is TGTGCCACTCTCCCCCCCTACGGGAGGGCAGATACGCAGTATTTT.

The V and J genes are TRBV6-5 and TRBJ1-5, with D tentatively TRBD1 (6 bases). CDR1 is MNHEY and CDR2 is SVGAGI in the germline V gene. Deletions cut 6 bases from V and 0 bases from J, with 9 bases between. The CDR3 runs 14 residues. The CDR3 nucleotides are TGTGCCAGCAGACAGGGCCCTAGCAATCAGCCCCAGCATTTT. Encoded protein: CASRQGPSNQPQHF.

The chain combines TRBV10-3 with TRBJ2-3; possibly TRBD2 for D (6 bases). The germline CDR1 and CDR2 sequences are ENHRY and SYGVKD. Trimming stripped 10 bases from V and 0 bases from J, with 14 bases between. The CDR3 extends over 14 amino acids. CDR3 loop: CATGGRESTDTQYF. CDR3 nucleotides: TGTGCCACAGGAGGGAGAGAGAGCACAGATACGCAGTATTTT.

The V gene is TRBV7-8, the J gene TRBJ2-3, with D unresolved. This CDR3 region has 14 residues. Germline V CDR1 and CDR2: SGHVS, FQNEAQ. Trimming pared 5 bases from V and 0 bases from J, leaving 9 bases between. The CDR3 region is CASSPRWSTDTQYF. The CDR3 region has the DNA TGTGCCAGCAGCCCTAGGTGGAGCACAGATACGCAGTATTTT.

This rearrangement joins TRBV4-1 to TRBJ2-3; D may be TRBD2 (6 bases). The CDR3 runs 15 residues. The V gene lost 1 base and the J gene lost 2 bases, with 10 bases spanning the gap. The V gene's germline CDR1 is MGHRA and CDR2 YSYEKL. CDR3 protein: CASSQVGGLTDTQYF. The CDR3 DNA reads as TGCGCCAGCAGCCAAGTCGGAGGGCTCACAGATACGCAGTATTTT.

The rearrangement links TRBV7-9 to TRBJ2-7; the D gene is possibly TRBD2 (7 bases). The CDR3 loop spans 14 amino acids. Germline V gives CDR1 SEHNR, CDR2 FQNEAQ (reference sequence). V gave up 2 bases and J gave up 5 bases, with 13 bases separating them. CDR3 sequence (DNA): TGTGCCAGCAGCTTAAGGGCGGGGGCCCACGAGCAGTACTTC. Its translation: CASSLRAGAHEQYF.

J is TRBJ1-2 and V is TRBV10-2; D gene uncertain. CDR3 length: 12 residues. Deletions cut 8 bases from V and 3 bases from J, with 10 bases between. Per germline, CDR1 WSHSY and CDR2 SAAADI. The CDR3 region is CASPGGHYGYTF. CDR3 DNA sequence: TGCGCCAGCCCGGGCGGACACTATGGCTACACCTTC.

CDR3 sequence reads: CASSYGGVQETQYF. The CDR3 region has the DNA TGTGCCAGCAGTTACGGAGGGGTCCAAGAGACCCAGTACTTC. The chain links TRBV6-5 to TRBJ2-5; TRBD2 is a possible D gene (6 bases). Between the trimmed V and J ends, which lost 2 bases and 1 base, there was a span of 8 bases. From germline, CDR1 is MNHEY and CDR2 SVGAGI. The CDR3 runs 14 residues.

The CDR3 spells CASRDGANYGYTF. The CDR3 DNA follows: TGTGCCAGCAGGGACGGTGCTAACTATGGCTACACCTTC. V and J are TRBV6-5 and TRBJ1-2; D is ambiguous. The CDR3 is made up of 13 amino acids. V lost 6 bases and J 0 bases, leaving 8 bases between the germline ends. Germline-derived CDR1 and CDR2 are MNHEY and SVGAGI.

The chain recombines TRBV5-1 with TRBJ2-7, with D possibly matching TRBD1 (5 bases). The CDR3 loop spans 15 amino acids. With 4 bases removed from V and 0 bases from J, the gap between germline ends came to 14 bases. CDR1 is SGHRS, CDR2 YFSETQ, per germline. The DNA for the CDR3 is TGCGCCAGCAGCGATAGGGGTCGTACCTCCTACGAGCAGTACTTC. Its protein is CASSDRGRTSYEQYF.

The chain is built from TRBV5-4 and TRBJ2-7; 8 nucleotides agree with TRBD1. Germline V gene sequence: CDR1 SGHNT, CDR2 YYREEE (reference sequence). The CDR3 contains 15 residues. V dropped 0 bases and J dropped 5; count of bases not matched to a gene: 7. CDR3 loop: CASSLAGTGTHEQYF. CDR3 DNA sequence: TGTGCCAGCAGCTTGGCCGGGACAGGTACCCACGAGCAGTACTTC.

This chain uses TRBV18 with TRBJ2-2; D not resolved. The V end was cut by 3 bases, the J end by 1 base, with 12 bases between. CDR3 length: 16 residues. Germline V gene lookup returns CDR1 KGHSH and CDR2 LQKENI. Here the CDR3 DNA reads TGTGCCAGCTCACCGTATCGACGAGAGAACACCGGGGAGCTGTTTTTT. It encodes CASSPYRRENTGELFF.

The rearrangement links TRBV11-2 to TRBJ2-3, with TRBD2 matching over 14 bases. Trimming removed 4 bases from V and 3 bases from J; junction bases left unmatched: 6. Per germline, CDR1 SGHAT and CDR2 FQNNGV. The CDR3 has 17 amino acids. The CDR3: CASSSFGTSGSTDTQYF. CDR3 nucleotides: TGTGCCAGCAGCTCCTTCGGGACTAGCGGGAGTACAGATACGCAGTATTTT.

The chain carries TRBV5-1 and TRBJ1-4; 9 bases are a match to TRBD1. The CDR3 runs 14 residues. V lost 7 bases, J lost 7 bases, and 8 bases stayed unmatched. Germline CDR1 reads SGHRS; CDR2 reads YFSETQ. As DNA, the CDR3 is TGCGCCAGCGGATCAACAGGGGGCACTGAAAAACTGTTTTTT. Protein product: CASGSTGGTEKLFF.

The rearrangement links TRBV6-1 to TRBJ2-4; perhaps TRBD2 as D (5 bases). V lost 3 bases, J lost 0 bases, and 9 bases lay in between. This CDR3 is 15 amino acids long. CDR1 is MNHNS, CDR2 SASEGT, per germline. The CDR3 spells CASSDTGLAKNIQYF. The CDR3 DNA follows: TGTGCCAGCAGTGACACCGGACTAGCCAAAAACATTCAGTACTTC.